This T cell receptor beta chain comes out of a study of read filtering for tumor transcriptome and immune sequencing. Study details: Whole-transcriptome libraries were prepared after DNase treatment.

The library was built from about 400 ng RNA with molecular barcoded adaptors for alpha/delta and beta/gamma chains. One entry per CDR3 protein results from TCRdb running MiXCR on the reads. The repertoire holds approximately 20,000 distinct CDR3 sequences, with roughly 13% as singletons. Germline V lookup: CDR1 KGHSH, CDR2 LQKENI. The CDR3 covers 16 residues. Concerning this clonotype: This may come from a read error, since a much larger clone is one base off.

The receptor was derived from a donor aged 40 or older with multiple myeloma. The sequenced sample consisted of a population of CD138-negative cells sorted from bone marrow. The genes are TRBV18 and TRBJ2-1; 9 bases agree with TRBD2. Here the CDR3 DNA reads TGTGCCAACTCACCACCTAGCGGGAACCCCTACAATGAGCAGTTCTTC. The encoded protein is CANSPPSGNPYNEQFF. Supplemented by reference TRBV18 and TRBJ2-1, the full variable domain reads NAGVMQNPRHLVRRRGQEARLRCSPMKGHSHVYWYRQLPEEGLKFMVYLQKENIIDESGMPKERFSAEFPKEGPSILRIQQVVRGDSAAYFCANSPPSGNPYNEQFFGPGTRLTVL.